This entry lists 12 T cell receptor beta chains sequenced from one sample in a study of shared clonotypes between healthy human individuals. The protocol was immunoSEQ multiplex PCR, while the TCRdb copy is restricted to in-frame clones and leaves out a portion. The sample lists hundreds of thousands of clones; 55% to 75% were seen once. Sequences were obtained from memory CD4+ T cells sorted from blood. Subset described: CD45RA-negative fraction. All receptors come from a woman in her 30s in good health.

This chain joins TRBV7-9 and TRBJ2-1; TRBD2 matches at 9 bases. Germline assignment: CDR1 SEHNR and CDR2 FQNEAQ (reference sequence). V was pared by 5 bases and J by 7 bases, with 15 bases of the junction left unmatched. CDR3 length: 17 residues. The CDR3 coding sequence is TGTGCCAGCAGCAATTCACGACTAGCGGAGTTGGGGAATGAGCAGTTCTTC. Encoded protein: CASSNSRLAELGNEQFF.

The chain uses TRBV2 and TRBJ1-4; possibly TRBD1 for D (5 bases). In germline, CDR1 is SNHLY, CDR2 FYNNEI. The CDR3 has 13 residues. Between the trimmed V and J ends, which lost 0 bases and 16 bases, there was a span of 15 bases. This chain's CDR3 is CASSEALRGRRFF. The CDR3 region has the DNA TGTGCCAGCAGTGAAGCGCTTCGGGGACGGCGGTTTTTT.

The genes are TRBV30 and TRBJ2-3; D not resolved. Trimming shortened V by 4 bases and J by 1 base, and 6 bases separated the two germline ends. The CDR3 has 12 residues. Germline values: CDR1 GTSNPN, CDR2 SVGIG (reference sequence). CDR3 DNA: TGTGCCTGGAACCGGGGCACAGATACGCAGTATTTT. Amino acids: CAWNRGTDTQYF.

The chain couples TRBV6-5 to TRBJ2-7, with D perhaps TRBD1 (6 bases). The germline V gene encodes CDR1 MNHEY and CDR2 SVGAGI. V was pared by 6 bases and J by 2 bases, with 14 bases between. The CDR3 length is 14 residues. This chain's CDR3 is CASRDDRFPYEQYF. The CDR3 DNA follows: TGTGCCAGCAGGGACGACAGGTTTCCCTACGAGCAGTACTTC.

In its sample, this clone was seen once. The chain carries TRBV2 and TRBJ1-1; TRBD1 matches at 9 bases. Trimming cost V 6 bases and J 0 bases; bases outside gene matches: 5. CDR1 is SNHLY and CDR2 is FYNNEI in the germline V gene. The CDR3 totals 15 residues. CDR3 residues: CASRDRGLMNTEAFF. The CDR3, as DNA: TGTGCCAGCAGGGACAGGGGCCTCATGAACACTGAAGCTTTCTTT.

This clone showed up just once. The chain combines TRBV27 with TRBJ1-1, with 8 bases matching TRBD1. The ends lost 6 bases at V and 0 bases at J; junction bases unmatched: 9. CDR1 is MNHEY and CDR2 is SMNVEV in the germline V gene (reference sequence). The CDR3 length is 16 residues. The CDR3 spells CASSPGGGFMNTEAFF. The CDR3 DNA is TGTGCCAGCAGCCCAGGGGGCGGATTCATGAACACTGAAGCTTTCTTT.

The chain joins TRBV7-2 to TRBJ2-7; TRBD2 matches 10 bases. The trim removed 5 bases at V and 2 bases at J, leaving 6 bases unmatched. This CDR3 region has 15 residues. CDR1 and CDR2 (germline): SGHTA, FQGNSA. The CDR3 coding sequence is TGTGCCAGCAGCCTTCGGACTAGCGGTGCCTACGAGCAGTACTTC. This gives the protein CASSLRTSGAYEQYF.

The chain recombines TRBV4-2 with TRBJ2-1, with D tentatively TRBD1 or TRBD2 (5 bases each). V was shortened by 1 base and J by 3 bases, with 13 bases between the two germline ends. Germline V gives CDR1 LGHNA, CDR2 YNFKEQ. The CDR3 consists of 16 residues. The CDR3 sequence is CASSQGTGTFYNEQFF. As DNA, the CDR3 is TGTGCCAGCAGCCAAGGAACCGGGACCTTCTACAATGAGCAGTTCTTC.

DNA for the CDR3: TGTGCCAGCAGTGTTGACAGGGGGAATCAGCCCCAGCATTTT. Protein product: CASSVDRGNQPQHF. The rearrangement links TRBV2 to TRBJ1-5; 9 nucleotides align to TRBD1. Germline-derived CDR1 and CDR2 are SNHLY and FYNNEI. The CDR3 consists of 14 residues. J gave up 4 bases and V 4 bases, and 2 bases lay outside the gene matches. The full variable domain, completed using reference TRBV2 and TRBJ1-5, is EPEVTQTPSHQVTQMGQEVILRCVPISNHLYFYWYRQILGQKVEFLVSFYNNEISEKSEIFDDQFSVERPDGSNFTLKIRSTKLEDSAMYFCASSVDRGNQPQHFGDGTRLSIL.

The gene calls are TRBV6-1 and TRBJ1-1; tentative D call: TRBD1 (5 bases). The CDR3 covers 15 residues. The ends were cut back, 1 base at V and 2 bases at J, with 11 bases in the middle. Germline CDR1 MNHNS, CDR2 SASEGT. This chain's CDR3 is CASSEDYRPNTEAFF. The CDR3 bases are TGTGCCAGCAGTGAAGATTACAGGCCCAACACTGAAGCTTTCTTT.

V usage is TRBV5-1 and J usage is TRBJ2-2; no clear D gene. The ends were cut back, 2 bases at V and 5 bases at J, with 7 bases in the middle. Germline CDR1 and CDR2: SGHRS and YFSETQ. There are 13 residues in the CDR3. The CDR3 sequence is CASSLSVTGELFF. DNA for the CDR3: TGCGCCAGCAGCTTATCAGTGACCGGGGAGCTGTTTTTT. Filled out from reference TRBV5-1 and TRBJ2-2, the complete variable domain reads KAGVTQTPRYLIKTRGQQVTLSCSPISGHRSVSWYQQTPGQGLQFLFEYFSETQRNKGNFPGRFSGRQFSNSRSEMNVSTLELGDSALYLCASSLSVTGELFFGEGSRLTVL.

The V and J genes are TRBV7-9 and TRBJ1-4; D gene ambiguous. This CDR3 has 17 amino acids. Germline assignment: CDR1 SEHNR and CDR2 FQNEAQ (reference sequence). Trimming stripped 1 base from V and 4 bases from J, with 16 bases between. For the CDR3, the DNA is TGTGCCAGCAGCTTAGGAATTTCTGAATCTAGTAATGAAAAACTGTTTTTT. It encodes CASSLGISESSNEKLFF. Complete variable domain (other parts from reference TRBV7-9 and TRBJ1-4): DTGVSQNPRHKITKRGQNVTFRCDPISEHNRLYWYRQTLGQGPEFLTYFQNEAQLEKSRLLSDRFSAERPKGSFSTLEIQRTEQGDSAMYLCASSLGISESSNEKLFFGSGTQLSVL.